This TCR beta chain stems from a study of blood T cell repertoires in COVID-19. Authors' analysis steps: Amplifying reference gene primers gave estimates of nucleated cell counts. Sequenced by immunoSEQ multiplex PCR; TCRdb stores in-frame clones only, minus some. That table gives V, J and clone size, and the DNA gave D and trimming. The sample shows some 190,000 clones, 75% to 90% of them seen only once. Participant ages covered about 18 to 100 years across 24 US areas. Trimming removed 6 bases from V and 6 bases from J; junction bases left unmatched: 16. There are 17 residues in the CDR3. From germline, CDR1 is SNHLY and CDR2 FYNNEI.

This clonotype originated in a woman aged 40 to 50 with acute COVID-19. Sequencing input: PBMCs or T cells enriched from blood (not recorded which). V usage is TRBV2 and J usage is TRBJ2-1; 8 nucleotides align to TRBD2. The DNA of the CDR3 is TGTGCCAGCAGGGTCCCCGGGACTAGAGTTGTTGGCAATGAGCAGTTCTTC. The encoded protein is CASRVPGTRVVGNEQFF.